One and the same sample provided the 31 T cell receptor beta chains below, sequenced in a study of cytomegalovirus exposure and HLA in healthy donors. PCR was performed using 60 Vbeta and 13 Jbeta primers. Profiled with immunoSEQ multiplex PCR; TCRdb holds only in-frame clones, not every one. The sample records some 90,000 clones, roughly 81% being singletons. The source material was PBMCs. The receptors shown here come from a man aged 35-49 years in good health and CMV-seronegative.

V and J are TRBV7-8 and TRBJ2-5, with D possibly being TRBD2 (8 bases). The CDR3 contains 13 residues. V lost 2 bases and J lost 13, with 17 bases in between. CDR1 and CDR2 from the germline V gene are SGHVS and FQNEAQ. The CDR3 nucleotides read TGTGCCAGCAGCTTACGGGAGGGGGCCTTTGCGTACTTC. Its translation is CASSLREGAFAYF.

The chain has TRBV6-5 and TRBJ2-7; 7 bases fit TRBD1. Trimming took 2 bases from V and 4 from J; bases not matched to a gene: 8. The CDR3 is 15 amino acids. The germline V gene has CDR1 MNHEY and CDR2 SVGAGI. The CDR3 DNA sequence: TGTGCCAGCAGTTACGAACAGGGGCCAACTTACGAGCAGTACTTC. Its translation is CASSYEQGPTYEQYF.

CDR3 nucleotide sequence: TGCGCCAGCAGCCAAGAGGCCAGGGGCCATGCCGGGGTTCCCGGGGAGCTGTTTTTT. Translated, it gives CASSQEARGHAGVPGELFF. The chain joins TRBV4-1 to TRBJ2-2, with D maybe TRBD1 (6 bases). The germline CDR1 and CDR2 sequences are MGHRA and YSYEKL. There are 19 residues in the CDR3. V shed 0 bases and J shed 6 bases, with 23 bases lying between them.

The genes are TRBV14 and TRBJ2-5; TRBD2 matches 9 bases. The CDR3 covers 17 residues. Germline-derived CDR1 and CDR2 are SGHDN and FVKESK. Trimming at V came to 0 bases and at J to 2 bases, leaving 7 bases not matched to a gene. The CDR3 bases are TGTGCCAGCAGCCAAGATCGCAGTAGCGGGGGTCAAGAGACCCAGTACTTC. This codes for CASSQDRSSGGQETQYF.

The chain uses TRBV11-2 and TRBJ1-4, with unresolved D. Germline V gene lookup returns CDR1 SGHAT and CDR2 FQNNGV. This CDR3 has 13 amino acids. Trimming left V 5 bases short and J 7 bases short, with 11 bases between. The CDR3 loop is CASSADGVEKLFF. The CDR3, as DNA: TGTGCCAGCAGCGCCGACGGGGTTGAAAAACTGTTTTTT. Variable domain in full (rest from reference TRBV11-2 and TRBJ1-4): EAGVAQSPRYKIIEKRQSVAFWCNPISGHATLYWYQQILGQGPKLLIQFQNNGVVDDSQLPKDRFSAERLKGVDSTLKIQPAKLEDSAVYLCASSADGVEKLFFGSGTQLSVL.

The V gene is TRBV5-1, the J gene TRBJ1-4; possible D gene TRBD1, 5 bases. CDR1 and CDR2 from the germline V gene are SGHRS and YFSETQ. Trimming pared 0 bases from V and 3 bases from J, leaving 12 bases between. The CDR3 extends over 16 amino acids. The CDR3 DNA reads TGCGCCAGCAGCTTGGATGAAGGGGTAGCTAATGAAAAACTGTTTTTT. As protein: CASSLDEGVANEKLFF.

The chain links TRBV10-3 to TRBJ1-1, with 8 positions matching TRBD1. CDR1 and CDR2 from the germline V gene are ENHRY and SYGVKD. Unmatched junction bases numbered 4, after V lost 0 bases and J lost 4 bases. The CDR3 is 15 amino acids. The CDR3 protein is CAISESTGAFTEAFF. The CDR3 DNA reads TGTGCCATCAGTGAGTCGACAGGGGCCTTCACTGAAGCTTTCTTT.

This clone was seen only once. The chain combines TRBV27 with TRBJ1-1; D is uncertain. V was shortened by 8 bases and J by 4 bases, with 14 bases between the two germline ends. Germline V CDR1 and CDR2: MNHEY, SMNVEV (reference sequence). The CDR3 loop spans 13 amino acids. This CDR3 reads CASAPGVGTEAFF. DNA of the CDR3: TGTGCCAGCGCCCCGGGAGTGGGCACTGAAGCTTTCTTT.

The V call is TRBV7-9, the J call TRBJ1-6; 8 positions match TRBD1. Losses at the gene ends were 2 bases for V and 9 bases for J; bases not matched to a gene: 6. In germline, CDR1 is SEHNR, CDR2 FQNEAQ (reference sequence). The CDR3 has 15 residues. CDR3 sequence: CASSLWGDRGSPLHF. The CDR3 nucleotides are TGTGCCAGCAGCTTATGGGGAGACAGGGGTTCACCCCTCCACTTT.

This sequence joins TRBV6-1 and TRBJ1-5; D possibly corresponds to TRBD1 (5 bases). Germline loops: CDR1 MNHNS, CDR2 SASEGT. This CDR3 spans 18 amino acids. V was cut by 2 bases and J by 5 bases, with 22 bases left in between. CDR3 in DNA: TGTGCCAGCAGTGAAAGGCGGTTTGAGACAGACAGTTATCAGCCCCAGCATTTT. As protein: CASSERRFETDSYQPQHF.

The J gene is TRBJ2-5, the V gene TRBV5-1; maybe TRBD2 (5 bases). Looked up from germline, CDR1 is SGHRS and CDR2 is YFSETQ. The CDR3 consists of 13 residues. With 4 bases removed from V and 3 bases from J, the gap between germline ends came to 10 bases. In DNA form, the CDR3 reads TGCGCCAGCAGCGCGGACTGGAAAGAGACCCAGTACTTC. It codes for CASSADWKETQYF. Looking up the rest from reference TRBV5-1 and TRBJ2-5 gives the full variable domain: KAGVTQTPRYLIKTRGQQVTLSCSPISGHRSVSWYQQTPGQGLQFLFEYFSETQRNKGNFPGRFSGRQFSNSRSEMNVSTLELGDSALYLCASSADWKETQYFGPGTRLLVL.

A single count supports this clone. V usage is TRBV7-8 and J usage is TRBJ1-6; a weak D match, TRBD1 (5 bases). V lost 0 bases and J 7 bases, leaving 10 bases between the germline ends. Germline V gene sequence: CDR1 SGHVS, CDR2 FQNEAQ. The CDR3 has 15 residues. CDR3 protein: CASSLARGSNSPLHF. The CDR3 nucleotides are TGTGCCAGCAGCTTAGCGCGGGGGTCAAATTCACCCCTCCACTTT.

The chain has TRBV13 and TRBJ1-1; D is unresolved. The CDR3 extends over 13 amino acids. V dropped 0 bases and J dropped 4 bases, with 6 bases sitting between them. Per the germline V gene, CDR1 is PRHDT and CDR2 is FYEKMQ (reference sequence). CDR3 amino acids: CASSLGRPTEAFF. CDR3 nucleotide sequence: TGTGCCAGCAGCTTAGGTCGTCCCACTGAAGCTTTCTTT.

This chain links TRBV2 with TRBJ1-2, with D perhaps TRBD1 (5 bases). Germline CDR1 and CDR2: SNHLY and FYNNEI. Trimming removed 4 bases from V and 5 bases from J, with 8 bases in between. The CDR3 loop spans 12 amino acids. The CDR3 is CASSGGSYGYTF. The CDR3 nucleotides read TGTGCCAGCAGTGGGGGCAGTTATGGCTACACCTTC.

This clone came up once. In DNA form, the CDR3 reads TGTGCCAGCAGTGACCGCGGAGGGGCTAATCAGCCCCAGCATTTT. Residues: CASSDRGGANQPQHF. This chain uses TRBV2 with TRBJ1-5, with D perhaps matching TRBD1 (5 bases). This CDR3 is built from 15 residues. Germline CDR1 reads SNHLY; CDR2 reads FYNNEI. V was trimmed by 3 bases and J by 4 bases, leaving 13 bases between them.

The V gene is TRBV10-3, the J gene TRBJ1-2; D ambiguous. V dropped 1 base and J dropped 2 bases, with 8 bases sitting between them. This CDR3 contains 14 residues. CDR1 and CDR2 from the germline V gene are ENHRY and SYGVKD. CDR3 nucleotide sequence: TGTGCCATCAGTGAGTTAGCGGGGAACTATGGCTACACCTTC. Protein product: CAISELAGNYGYTF.

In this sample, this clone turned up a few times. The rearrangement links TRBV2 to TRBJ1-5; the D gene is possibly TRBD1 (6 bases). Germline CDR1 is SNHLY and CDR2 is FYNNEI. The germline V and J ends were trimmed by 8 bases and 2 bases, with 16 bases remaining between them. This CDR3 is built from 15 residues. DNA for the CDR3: TGTGCCAGCTCCGGGAGGGGGGTCGGCAATCAGCCCCAGCATTTT. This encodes CASSGRGVGNQPQHF.

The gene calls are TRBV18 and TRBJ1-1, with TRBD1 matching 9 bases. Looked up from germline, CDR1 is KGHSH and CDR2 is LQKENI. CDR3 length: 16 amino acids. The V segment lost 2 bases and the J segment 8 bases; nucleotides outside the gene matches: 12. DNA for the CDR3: TGTGCCAGCTCACCAGCTAATAGAACAGGGGGCGGGGAAGCTTTCTTT. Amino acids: CASSPANRTGGGEAFF.

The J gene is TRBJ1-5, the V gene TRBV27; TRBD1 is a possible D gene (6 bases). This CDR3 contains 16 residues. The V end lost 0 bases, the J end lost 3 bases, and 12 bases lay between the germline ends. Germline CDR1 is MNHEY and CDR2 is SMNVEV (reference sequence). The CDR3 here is CASSLSPAGVNQPQHF. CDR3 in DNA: TGTGCCAGCAGTTTATCCCCCGCAGGGGTCAATCAGCCCCAGCATTTT.

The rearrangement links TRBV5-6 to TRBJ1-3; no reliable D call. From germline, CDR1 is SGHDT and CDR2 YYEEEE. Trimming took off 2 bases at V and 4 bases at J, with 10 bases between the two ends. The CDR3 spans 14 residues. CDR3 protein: CASSFRVTGNTIYF. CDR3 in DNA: TGTGCCAGCAGCTTCCGGGTAACCGGAAACACCATATATTTT. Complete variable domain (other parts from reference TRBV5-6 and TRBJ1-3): DAGVTQSPTHLIKTRGQQVTLRCSPKSGHDTVSWYQQALGQGPQFIFQYYEEEERQRGNFPDRFSGHQFPNYSSELNVNALLLGDSALYLCASSFRVTGNTIYFGEGSWLTVV.

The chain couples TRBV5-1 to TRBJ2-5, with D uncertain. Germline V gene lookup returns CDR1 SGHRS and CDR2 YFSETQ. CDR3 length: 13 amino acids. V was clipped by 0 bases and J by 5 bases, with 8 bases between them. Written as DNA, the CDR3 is TGCGCCAGCAGCTTGGCTGGCAGGGAGACCCAGTACTTC. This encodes CASSLAGRETQYF. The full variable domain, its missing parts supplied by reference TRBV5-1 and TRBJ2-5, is KAGVTQTPRYLIKTRGQQVTLSCSPISGHRSVSWYQQTPGQGLQFLFEYFSETQRNKGNFPGRFSGRQFSNSRSEMNVSTLELGDSALYLCASSLAGRETQYFGPGTRLLVL.

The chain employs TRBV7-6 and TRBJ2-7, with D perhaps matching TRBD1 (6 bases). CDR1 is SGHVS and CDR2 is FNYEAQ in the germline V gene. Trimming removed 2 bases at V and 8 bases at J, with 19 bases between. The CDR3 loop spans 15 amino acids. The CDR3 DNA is TGTGCCAGCAGCTTAAGGGGGTCCTACGAAGGCAAGCAGTACTTC. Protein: CASSLRGSYEGKQYF.

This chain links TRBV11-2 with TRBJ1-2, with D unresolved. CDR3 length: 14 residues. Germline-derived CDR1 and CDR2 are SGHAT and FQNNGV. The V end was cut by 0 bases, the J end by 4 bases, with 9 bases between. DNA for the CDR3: TGTGCCAGCAGCTTAGAGTCCAGAACCTATGGCTACACCTTC. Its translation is CASSLESRTYGYTF. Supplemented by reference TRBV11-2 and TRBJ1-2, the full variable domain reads EAGVAQSPRYKIIEKRQSVAFWCNPISGHATLYWYQQILGQGPKLLIQFQNNGVVDDSQLPKDRFSAERLKGVDSTLKIQPAKLEDSAVYLCASSLESRTYGYTFGSGTRLTVV.

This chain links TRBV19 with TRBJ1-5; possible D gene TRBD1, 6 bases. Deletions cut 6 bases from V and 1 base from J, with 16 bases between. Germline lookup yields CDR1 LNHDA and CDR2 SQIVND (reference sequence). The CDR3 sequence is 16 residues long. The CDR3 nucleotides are TGTGCCAGTAGCCTCCCCAGAAGGGGGAGCAATCAGCCCCAGCATTTT. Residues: CASSLPRRGSNQPQHF.

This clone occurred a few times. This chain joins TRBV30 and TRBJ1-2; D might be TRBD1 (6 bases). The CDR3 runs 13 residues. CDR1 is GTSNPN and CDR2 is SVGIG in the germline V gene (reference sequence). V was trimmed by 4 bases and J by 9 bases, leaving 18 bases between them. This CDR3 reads CAWTHGGQMSYTF. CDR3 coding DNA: TGTGCCTGGACCCACGGCGGACAGATGAGCTACACCTTC.

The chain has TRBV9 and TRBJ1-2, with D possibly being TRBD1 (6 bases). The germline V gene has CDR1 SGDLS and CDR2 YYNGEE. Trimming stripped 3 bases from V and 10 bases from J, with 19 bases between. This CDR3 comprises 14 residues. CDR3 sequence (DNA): TGTGCCAGCAGCGCTGACGGGACACCGGGTCCCTACACCTTC. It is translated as CASSADGTPGPYTF.

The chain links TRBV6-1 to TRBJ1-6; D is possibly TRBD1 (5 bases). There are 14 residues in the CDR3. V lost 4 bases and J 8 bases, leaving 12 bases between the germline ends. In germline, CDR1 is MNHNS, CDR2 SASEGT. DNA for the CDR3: TGTGCCAGCAGTGGTGGAGGGGTTGATTCACCCCTCCACTTT. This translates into CASSGGGVDSPLHF.

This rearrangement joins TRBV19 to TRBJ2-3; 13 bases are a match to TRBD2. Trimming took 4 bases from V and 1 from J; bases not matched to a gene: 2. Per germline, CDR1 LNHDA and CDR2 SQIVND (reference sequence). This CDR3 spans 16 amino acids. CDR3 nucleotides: TGTGCCAGTAGTACCGGACTAGCGGGGGGCACAGATACGCAGTATTTT. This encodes CASSTGLAGGTDTQYF.

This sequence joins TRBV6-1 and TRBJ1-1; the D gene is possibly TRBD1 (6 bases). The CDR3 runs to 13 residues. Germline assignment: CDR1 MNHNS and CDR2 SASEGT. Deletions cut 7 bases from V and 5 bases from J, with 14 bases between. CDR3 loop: CASKRVRGTEAFF. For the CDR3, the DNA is TGTGCCAGCAAGAGAGTCAGGGGAACTGAAGCTTTCTTT.

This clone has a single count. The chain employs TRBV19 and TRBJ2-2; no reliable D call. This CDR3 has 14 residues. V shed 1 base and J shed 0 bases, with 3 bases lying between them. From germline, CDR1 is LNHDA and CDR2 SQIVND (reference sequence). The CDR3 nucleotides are TGTGCCAGTAGTATAGCCGCGAACACCGGGGAGCTGTTTTTT. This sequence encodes CASSIAANTGELFF.

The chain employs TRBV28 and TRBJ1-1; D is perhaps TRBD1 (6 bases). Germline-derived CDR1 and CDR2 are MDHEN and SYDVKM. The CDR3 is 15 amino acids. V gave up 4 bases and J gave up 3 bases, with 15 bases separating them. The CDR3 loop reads CASSWGGAGDTEAFF. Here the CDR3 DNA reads TGTGCCAGCAGTTGGGGGGGGGCCGGGGACACTGAAGCTTTCTTT.